This T cell receptor (beta chain) appears in the sequencing data of a study of shared clonotypes between healthy human individuals (dated by TCRdb to the early 2020s). For the study in its entirety: The cohort comprised a couple of women and a few men aged 18 to 49 years. For each donor, three plates each were used for CD4 naive and CD4 memory, two plates were used for CD8 naive, and one plate was used for CD8 memory. To estimate repertoire size and how much clonotype sharing occurs between individuals, the study deeply sequenced the blood TCR repertoires of several healthy adults. Different laboratories and diverse techniques were used to prepare libraries and sequence TCR repertoires, to increase sequencing depth and limit assay-specific biases. Each donor's leukapheresis produced roughly between about 0.8 and 10 billion PBMCs.

TCR CDR3 regions were amplified from genomic DNA by multiplex PCR using the deep immunoSEQ assay. Genomic DNA extracted from each cell subset was distributed evenly over all wells of several immunoSEQ 96-well plates, and each plate served as one replicate. For sorted subsets, roughly 190 ng of genomic DNA, equivalent to about 30,000 T cell genomes, went into each replicate PCR. The purified libraries were quantified using a Qubit 3.0 fluorometer, sized with a Bioanalyzer 2100, and then quantified again using the KAPA Library Quantification kit. A separate single-read 150-cycle Illumina NextSeq 550 flow cell was used to sequence each immunoSEQ 96-well plate. Concerning the study's data processing: Because only junctional sequences without quality scores were contained in the immunoSEQ output, filtering matching that applied to full-length reads could not be performed. Sequences were annotated with PyIR, a Python wrapper for IgBLAST v1.9, and V/J genes and CDR3 were assigned using IMGT germline references. Any read was removed if the V/J assignment was weak (E-value above 1e-6), the CDR3 was missing, or the read contained stop codons, out-of-frame junctions, or ambiguous translated residues. V3J clonotypes were defined as sequences sharing an identical inferred V gene, J gene, and CDR3 amino acid sequence. To compute the percentage overlap between repertoires, the number of shared unique clonotypes was divided by the size of the smaller repertoire. RTK rarefaction, the Chao1 estimator, and Recon v2.1 estimates of unobserved clonotypes were used to assess repertoire richness. Generation probabilities were computed with OLGA for all TCRbeta clonotypes obtained by the gDNA method from a handful of donors. Here the immuneACCESS table is served through TCRdb, limited to in-frame sequences with V and J called. Missing clones are a known gap in these copies; in checked studies unresolved V genes cover under half, and the rest lacks a known reason. The DNA gave D and trimming, while V, J and clone size come from that table. In all, the sample holds around 1 million clones, and less than 85% of those were seen once. The ten largest clonotypes hold approximately 1.5% of the sample.

Sequences MNHNS (CDR1) and SASEGT (CDR2) are obtained from the germline V gene. The CDR3 numbers 13 residues from cysteine through phenylalanine. Here the CDR3 DNA is all that survives: 39 bases in frame from base 1. V is pared back by 1 base and J by 4 bases, with 8 bases lying between the germline termini. On the study overall, not on this receptor specifically: The small number of donors limited the genetic and exposure-history diversity represented. Sampling was restricted to blood, and TCR repertoires in tissues likely differ from the TCR repertoires found in blood. Pairwise subsampling indicated that sequencing depth was expected to affect the degree of clonotype sharing among donors. Incomplete sequencing was indicated by rarefaction of sorted-subset datasets, despite the large sequencing depth. Sharing across a few donors was observed for about 5% of naive CD4, about 3.2% of naive CD8, 2% to 2.5% of memory CD4, and about 0.39% of memory CD8 clonotypes. Naive subsets generally had larger estimated clonotype richness than memory subsets did. Compared with non-shared clonotypes, the clonotypes found in all four sorted-subset donors had higher generation probabilities.

A single count supports this clone. The target of this receptor is not known. The input lacks base qualities; no much larger clone sits a single base away. Healthy HIV-negative adults with no recently reported acute infections or vaccinations were included as donors. All donors were Caucasian adults living in Nashville, Tennessee, USA. CD4+ T cells were enriched by magnetic negative selection, after which naive cells were positively selected on CD45RA and the negative fraction was taken as the memory subset. Blood was collected by leukapheresis, and PBMCs were isolated by Ficoll-Histopaque density gradient centrifugation and then cryopreserved in liquid nitrogen vapor phase. Purity and quantity of every magnetically sorted T cell population were checked by analytical flow cytometry. Each sorted fraction had its genomic DNA isolated and then quantified by UV absorbance on a Nanodrop 2000c.

The chain employs TRBV6-1 and TRBJ2-7; the D gene is unclear. Sequenced: memory CD4+ T cells sorted from blood. In the paper's terms, the cell subset or site label means: CD45RA-negative fraction. The sequence was collected from a man in his late teens or twenties in good health. This receptor carries the CDR3 CASSEEGRYEQYF. The bases are TGTGCCAGCAGTGAAGAAGGCAGATACGAGCAGTACTTC.